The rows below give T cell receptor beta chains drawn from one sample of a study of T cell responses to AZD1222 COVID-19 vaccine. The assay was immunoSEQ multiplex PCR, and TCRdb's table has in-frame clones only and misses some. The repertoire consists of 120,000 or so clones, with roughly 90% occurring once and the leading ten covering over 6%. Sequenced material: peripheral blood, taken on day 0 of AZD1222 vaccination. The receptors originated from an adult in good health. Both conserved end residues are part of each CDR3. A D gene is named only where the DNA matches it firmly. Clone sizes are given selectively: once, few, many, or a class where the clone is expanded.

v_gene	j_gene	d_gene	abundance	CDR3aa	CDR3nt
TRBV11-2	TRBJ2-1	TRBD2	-	CASSLVTSGGNNEQFF	TGTGCCAGCAGCTTAGTGACTAGCGGGGGAAACAATGAGCAGTTCTTC
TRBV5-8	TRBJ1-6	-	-	CASSKRGFGTPLHF	TGTGCCAGCAGTAAGCGGGGATTCGGGACACCCCTCCACTTT
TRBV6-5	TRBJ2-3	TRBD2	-	CASSRGRADTQYF	TGTGCCAGCAGCCGGGGGAGGGCCGATACGCAGTATTTT
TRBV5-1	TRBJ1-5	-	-	CASSLGSNQPQHF	TGCGCCAGCAGCTTGGGGAGCAATCAGCCCCAGCATTTT
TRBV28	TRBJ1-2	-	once	CASSFQAREGYTF	TGTGCCAGCAGTTTTCAGGCGAGGGAGGGCTACACCTTC
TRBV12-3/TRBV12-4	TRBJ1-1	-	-	CASSLGYEAFF	TGTGCCAGCAGTTTAGGGTATGAAGCTTTCTTT
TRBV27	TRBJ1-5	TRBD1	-	CASSPNSRDSNSLSNQPQHF	TGTGCCAGCAGTCCGAATTCCCGGGACAGTAATTCCTTAAGCAATCAGCCCCAGCATTTT
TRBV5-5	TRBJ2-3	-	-	CASSLDLQLGTQYF	TGTGCCAGCAGCTTGGACCTACAGTTAGGGACGCAGTATTTT
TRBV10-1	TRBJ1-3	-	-	CASTPTVTGFDTIYF	TGCGCCAGCACTCCGACGGTAACAGGGTTCGACACCATATATTTT
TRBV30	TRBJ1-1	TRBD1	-	CAWSPLQDRGYTEAFF	TGTGCCTGGAGCCCTCTCCAGGACAGGGGTTACACTGAAGCTTTCTTT
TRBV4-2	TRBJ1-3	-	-	CASSQGRGANTIYF	TGTGCCAGCAGCCAAGGAAGAGGGGCCAACACCATATATTTT
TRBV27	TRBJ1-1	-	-	CASSLRENTEAFF	TGTGCCAGCAGCCTAAGGGAAAACACTGAAGCTTTCTTT
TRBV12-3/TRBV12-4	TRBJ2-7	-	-	CASSLGQTYEQYF	TGTGCCAGCAGTTTAGGTCAGACATACGAGCAGTACTTC
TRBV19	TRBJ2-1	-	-	CASSTLFGEQFF	TGTGCCAGTAGTACCCTTTTTGGTGAGCAGTTCTTC
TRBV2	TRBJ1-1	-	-	CARIGTSGTEAFF	TGTGCCAGGATAGGGACATCCGGAACTGAAGCTTTCTTT
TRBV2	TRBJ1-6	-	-	CASRKGVNSPLHF	TGTGCCAGCAGGAAGGGGGTAAACTCACCCCTCCACTTT
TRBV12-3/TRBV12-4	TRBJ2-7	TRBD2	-	CASRGLVYEQYF	TGTGCCAGCAGGGGACTAGTATACGAGCAGTACTTC
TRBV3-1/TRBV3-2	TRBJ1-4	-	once	CASSQLSVNEKLFF	TGTGCCAGCAGCCAATTATCAGTTAATGAAAAACTGTTTTTT
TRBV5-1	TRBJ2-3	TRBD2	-	CASSLDSSGGPHTDTQYF	TGCGCCAGCAGCTTGGATAGTAGCGGGGGCCCCCACACGGATACGCAGTATTTT
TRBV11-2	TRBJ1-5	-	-	CASSLDGGRQPQHF	TGTGCCAGCAGCTTAGATGGGGGGCGACAGCCCCAGCATTTT
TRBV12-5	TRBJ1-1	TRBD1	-	CASGLGDRPLSTRTEAFF	TGTGCTAGTGGTTTGGGGGACAGACCCCTGAGTACTAGGACTGAAGCTTTCTTT
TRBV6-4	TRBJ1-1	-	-	CASSDQDKHRSEAFF	TGTGCCAGCAGTGACCAAGACAAACACCGGTCTGAAGCTTTCTTT
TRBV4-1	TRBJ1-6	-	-	CASSQGPGPSPLHF	TGCGCCAGCAGCCAGGGGCCAGGGCCATCACCCCTCCACTTT
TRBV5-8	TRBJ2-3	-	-	CASSFVPTDTQYF	TGTGCCAGCAGCTTTGTTCCCACAGATACGCAGTATTTT
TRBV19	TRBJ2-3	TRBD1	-	CATTPGGDTQYF	TGTGCCACTACTCCAGGGGGAGATACGCAGTATTTT
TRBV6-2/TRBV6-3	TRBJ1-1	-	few	CASSARLNTEAFF	TGTGCCAGCAGTGCACGGCTGAACACTGAAGCTTTCTTT
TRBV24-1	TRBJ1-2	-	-	CATSDEAGQGYTF	TGTGCCACCAGTGATGAGGCAGGGCAGGGCTACACCTTC
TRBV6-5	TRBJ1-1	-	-	CASSPPRPREAEAFF	TGTGCCAGCAGCCCCCCCAGACCTCGAGAGGCTGAAGCTTTCTTT
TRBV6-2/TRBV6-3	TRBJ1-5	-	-	CASSYSGGRRPQHF	TGTGCCAGCAGTTACTCGGGGGGTAGGAGGCCCCAGCATTTT
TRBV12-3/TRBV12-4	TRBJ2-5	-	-	CASSLAYQETQYF	TGTGCCAGCAGTTTAGCGTACCAAGAGACCCAGTACTTC
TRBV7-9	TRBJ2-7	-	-	CASSPAGRNPYEQYF	TGTGCCAGCAGCCCGGCCGGGCGCAATCCCTACGAGCAGTACTTC
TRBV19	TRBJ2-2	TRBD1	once	CASSMQGQGYGELFF	TGTGCCAGTAGTATGCAAGGACAGGGTTACGGGGAGCTGTTTTTT
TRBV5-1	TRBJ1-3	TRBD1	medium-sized	CASSSLEGASGNTIYF	TGCGCCAGCAGCTCGCTCGAGGGGGCTTCGGGAAACACCATATATTTT
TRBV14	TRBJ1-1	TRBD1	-	CASSQGTGGRRSVAFF	TGTGCCAGCAGCCAGGGGACAGGGGGAAGACGGAGTGTAGCTTTCTTT
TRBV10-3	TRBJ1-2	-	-	CAIRTGTDYGYTF	TGTGCCATCAGAACCGGGACGGATTATGGCTACACCTTC
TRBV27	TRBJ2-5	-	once	CASSLIHPGWTQYF	TGTGCCAGCAGTTTAATCCACCCGGGGTGGACCCAGTACTTC
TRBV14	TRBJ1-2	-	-	CASSQAGASGYTF	TGTGCCAGCAGCCAGGCAGGGGCCTCTGGCTACACCTTC
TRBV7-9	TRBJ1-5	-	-	CASSLVGRVNQPQHF	TGTGCCAGCAGCTTAGTCGGCCGGGTCAATCAGCCCCAGCATTTT